This T cell receptor beta chain is drawn from a study of T cell responses to AZD1222 COVID-19 vaccine. Study observations and caveats: Scientists sampled the repertoires only once the peak T cell response had passed. With two AZD1222 doses given, Spike-specific TCR breadth and depth both rose. Reportedly, close to half of spike-specific TCRs are directed against unmutated variant regions.

Profiling relied on immunoSEQ multiplex PCR, and the TCRdb table lists in-frame clones only, not all of them. This table holds about 120,000 clones, about 90% found once. Regarding this clone: The antigen is unknown.

Germline V lookup: CDR1 SGHTA, CDR2 FQGNSA. The V end lost 5 bases, the J end lost 3 bases, and 11 bases lay between the germline ends. CDR3 length equals 14 residues. This chain links TRBV7-2 with TRBJ1-3; D remains unclear. The sequences come from peripheral blood, collected on day 0 of AZD1222 vaccination. The sequence was obtained from an adult in good health. CDR3: CASSPSPIGNTIYF. In nucleotides, the CDR3 is TGTGCCAGCAGCCCTAGCCCCATTGGAAACACCATATATTTT. Using reference TRBV7-2 and TRBJ1-3 for the parts outside the CDR3, the full variable domain is GAGVSQSPSNKVTEKGKDVELRCDPISGHTALYWYRQSLGQGLEFLIYFQGNSAPDKSGLPSDRFSAERTGGSVSTLTIQRTQQEDSAVYLCASSPSPIGNTIYFGEGSWLTVV.